A single sample gave rise to the 15 T cell receptor beta chains below, sequenced in a study of memory B cells and T cells in multiple sclerosis. After stimulus-free culture, autoproliferating CFSE-dim and non-proliferating CFSE-high T cells were sequenced separately. Pooled replicate wells came from approximately 51 million CFSE-labeled PBMCs cultured 7 days without stimulus. Data came from immunoSEQ multiplex PCR; TCRdb stores just in-frame clones and leaves some out. This sample carries 46,000 or so clones, over 75% of them seen once, and the ten largest clones take 1% to 1.3%. No antigen has been assigned to these receptors. Sequencing was done on a sample of PBMCs from blood kept in culture. The receptors were gathered from a human donor with multiple sclerosis.

This clone was seen a handful of times. Germline is not matched at one junction end, which may reflect a read error. The gene calls are TRBV19 and TRBJ1-2; unclear D gene. The CDR3 consists of 14 residues. The germline gives CDR1 LNHDA, CDR2 SQIVND (reference sequence). The DNA for the CDR3 is TGTGCCAGTAATATAGCCAGCAGCGACTATGGCTACACCTTC. This translates into CASNIASSDYGYTF.

V and J are TRBV5-3 and TRBJ1-4; 10 bases fit TRBD1. TRBV5-3 is recorded as an ORF, its role being uncertain. This CDR3 spans 15 amino acids. Trimming removed 4 bases from V and 6 bases from J; junction bases left unmatched: 6. The CDR3, as DNA: TGTGCCAGAAGCCAATGGGGGACAGGGGATGAAAAACTGTTTTTT. It is translated as CARSQWGTGDEKLFF.

This clone appeared a single time. The rearrangement links TRBV21-1 to TRBJ1-1. TRBV21-1 is a recognized pseudogene. The CDR3 extends over 18 amino acids. The CDR3 nucleotides read TGTGCCAGCAGCAAACCAACCTCGCAGGTGAGGGGGGCCACTGAAGCTTTCTTT. The encoded protein is CASSKPTSQVRGATEAFF.

J is TRBJ1-2 and V is TRBV29-1; unclear D gene. The CDR3 is 12 residues long. The germline CDR1 and CDR2 sequences are SQVTM and ANQGSEA. The germline V and J ends were trimmed by 4 bases and 0 bases, with 6 bases remaining between them. DNA of the CDR3: TGCAGCGTTGTGTTCCCTAACTATGGCTACACCTTC. Residues: CSVVFPNYGYTF.

The chain uses TRBV5-6 and TRBJ1-2; D remains ambiguous. Germline V CDR1 and CDR2: SGHDT, YYEEEE. Trimming removed 6 bases from V and 3 bases from J, with 21 bases in between. The CDR3 runs 16 residues. Here the CDR3 DNA reads TGTGCCAGCACCGAACGGCGGGTCAGAAGGTACTATGGCTACACCTTC. Its protein product is CASTERRVRRYYGYTF.

The chain recombines TRBV19 with TRBJ1-5; no definite D call. CDR3 length: 12 residues. The germline gives CDR1 LNHDA, CDR2 SQIVND (reference sequence). V was trimmed by 3 bases and J by 1 base, leaving 1 base between them. The CDR3 is CASSISNQPQHF. The CDR3 nucleotides are TGTGCCAGTAGTATCAGCAATCAGCCCCAGCATTTT.

CDR3 sequence reads: CASRGANEQFF. CDR3 DNA sequence: TGTGCCAGCCGCGGGGCCAATGAGCAGTTCTTC. The chain combines TRBV11-2 with TRBJ2-1, with D perhaps matching TRBD2 (6 bases). V dropped 8 bases and J dropped 6 bases, with 8 bases sitting between them. Per the germline V gene, CDR1 is SGHAT and CDR2 is FQNNGV. The CDR3 consists of 11 residues. Full variable domain (missing parts from reference TRBV11-2 and TRBJ2-1): EAGVAQSPRYKIIEKRQSVAFWCNPISGHATLYWYQQILGQGPKLLIQFQNNGVVDDSQLPKDRFSAERLKGVDSTLKIQPAKLEDSAVYLCASRGANEQFFGPGTRLTVL.

The chain links TRBV19 to TRBJ2-3; 15 bases are shared with TRBD2. The CDR3 contains 16 residues. CDR1 and CDR2 from the germline V gene are LNHDA and SQIVND (reference sequence). Losses at the gene ends were 6 bases for V and 6 bases for J; bases not matched to a gene: 7. The CDR3 loop is CASSRTSGGAKDTQYF. CDR3 nucleotide sequence: TGTGCCAGTAGCAGGACTAGCGGGGGGGCAAAGGATACGCAGTATTTT. Complete variable domain (other parts from reference TRBV19 and TRBJ2-3): DGGITQSPKYLFRKEGQNVTLSCEQNLNHDAMYWYRQDPGQGLRLIYYSQIVNDFQKGDIAEGYSVSREKKESFPLTVTSAQKNPTAFYLCASSRTSGGAKDTQYFGPGTRLTVL.

The chain carries TRBV9 and TRBJ1-1; the D is unclear. This CDR3 has 13 amino acids. Germline V lookup: CDR1 SGDLS, CDR2 YYNGEE. Trimming removed 0 bases from V and 5 bases from J, with 8 bases in between. The CDR3 nucleotides read TGTGCCAGCAGCGTAGACGGTGGAACTGAAGCTTTCTTT. Its protein product is CASSVDGGTEAFF.

CDR3 in amino acids: CASSWGDDEQFF. The DNA for the CDR3 is TGTGCCAGCAGTTGGGGCGACGATGAGCAGTTCTTC. The chain links TRBV6-1 to TRBJ2-1; D is perhaps TRBD1 (5 bases). The germline gives CDR1 MNHNS, CDR2 SASEGT. The CDR3 runs 12 residues. V lost 5 bases and J 8 bases, leaving 10 bases between the germline ends.

The chain couples TRBV27 to TRBJ2-7; D is perhaps TRBD1 (6 bases). Deletions cut 8 bases from V and 1 base from J, with 15 bases between. This CDR3 spans 14 amino acids. Germline assignment: CDR1 MNHEY and CDR2 SMNVEV (reference sequence). The CDR3 DNA sequence: TGTGCCAGCGAACCTAGCAGGGGTTCCTACGAGCAGTACTTC. Its protein is CASEPSRGSYEQYF.

The chain employs TRBV11-3 and TRBJ2-5; no definite D call. Germline CDR1 is SGHNT and CDR2 is YENEEA. The germline V and J ends were trimmed by 5 bases and 9 bases, with 16 bases remaining between them. This CDR3 is 13 amino acids long. Here the CDR3 DNA reads TGTGCCAGCAGCGCGCAGCAGAAGAGACCCCAGTACTTC. Translating it yields CASSAQQKRPQYF.

The chain links TRBV30 to TRBJ1-1; the D gene is possibly TRBD1 (5 bases). Deletions cut 0 bases from V and 6 bases from J, with 14 bases between. The CDR3 covers 14 residues. Germline V gene data show CDR1 as GTSNPN and CDR2 as SVGIG (reference sequence). CDR3 nucleotide sequence: TGTGCCTGGAGTGTAGGGGTTTTCCAGCCTGAAGCTTTCTTT. Its translation is CAWSVGVFQPEAFF.

The chain carries TRBV23-1 and TRBJ2-7, with no clear D. TRBV23-1 is sorted into the ORF group, with uncertain function. Between the trimmed V and J ends, which lost 2 bases and 0 bases, there was a span of 17 bases. The CDR3 extends over 17 amino acids. CDR3 sequence: CASSQVRLTVASYEQYF. In DNA, the CDR3 is TGCGCCAGCAGTCAAGTACGCCTTACGGTTGCCTCCTACGAGCAGTACTTC.

The chain has TRBV10-2 and TRBJ2-3; a possible D gene is TRBD1 (7 bases). Between the trimmed V and J ends, which lost 4 bases and 3 bases, there was a span of 11 bases. Germline V lookup: CDR1 WSHSY, CDR2 SAAADI. This CDR3 has 14 residues. CDR3 loop: CASSAQGRTDTQYF. The CDR3 DNA reads TGCGCCAGCAGTGCACAGGGGAGGACAGATACGCAGTATTTT.